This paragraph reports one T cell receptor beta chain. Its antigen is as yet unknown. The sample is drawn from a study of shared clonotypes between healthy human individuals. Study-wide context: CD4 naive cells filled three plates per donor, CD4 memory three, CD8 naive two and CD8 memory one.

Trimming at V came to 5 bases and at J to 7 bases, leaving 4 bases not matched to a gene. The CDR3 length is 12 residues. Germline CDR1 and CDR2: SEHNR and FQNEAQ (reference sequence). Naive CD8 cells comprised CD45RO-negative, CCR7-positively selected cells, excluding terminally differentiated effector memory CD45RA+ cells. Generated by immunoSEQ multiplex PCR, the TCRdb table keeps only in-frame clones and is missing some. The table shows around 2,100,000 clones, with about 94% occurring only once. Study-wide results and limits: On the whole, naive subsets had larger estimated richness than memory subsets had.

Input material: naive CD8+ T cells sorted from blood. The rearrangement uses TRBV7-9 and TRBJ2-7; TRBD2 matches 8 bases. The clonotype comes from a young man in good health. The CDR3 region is CASSRRGGEQYF. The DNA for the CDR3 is TGTGCCAGCAGCCGCCGCGGGGGGGAGCAGTACTTC.